These 13 T cell receptor beta chains share one sample of origin, sequenced in a study of cytomegalovirus exposure and HLA in healthy donors. A multiplex PCR was run with 60 Vbeta primers and 13 Jbeta primers. The protocol was immunoSEQ multiplex PCR, while the TCRdb copy is restricted to in-frame clones and leaves out a portion. The repertoire has 110,000 or so clones, 70% to 80% of them found once; the top ten carry about 4%. Specimen: PBMCs. The source of these receptors is a woman between 40 and 50 years old in good health and CMV-seropositive.

The genes are TRBV30 and TRBJ1-5; D gene uncertain. V was trimmed by 1 base and J by 0 bases, leaving 10 bases between them. Germline assignment: CDR1 GTSNPN and CDR2 SVGIG (reference sequence). This CDR3 has 15 amino acids. CDR3 DNA: TGTGCCTGGAGTGCTACTCTTTATAGCAATCAGCCCCAGCATTTT. This gives the protein CAWSATLYSNQPQHF.

The chain couples TRBV7-6 to TRBJ1-1, with D unclear. The CDR3 runs 13 residues. V was cut by 4 bases and J by 1 base, with 7 bases left in between. The germline CDR1 and CDR2 sequences are SGHVS and FNYEAQ. CDR3 sequence reads: CASSSQENTEAFF. The CDR3 DNA is TGTGCCAGCAGCTCTCAGGAGAACACTGAAGCTTTCTTT.

This clone was observed once. V gene TRBV4-1 combines with J gene TRBJ2-7; 12 nucleotides agree with TRBD1. V lost 2 bases to trimming and J lost 7 bases; unmatched junction nucleotides: 9. CDR3 length: 16 amino acids. CDR1 is MGHRA, CDR2 YSYEKL, per germline. The CDR3 coding sequence is TGCGCCAGCAGCCAACCAATCCGGGACAGGGGGCGGGAGCAGTACTTC. Translation: CASSQPIRDRGREQYF.

CDR3 in DNA: TGTGCCAGCAGTAGCCTCGGAGGATTCTCCTACAATGAGCAGTTCTTC. Translating it yields CASSSLGGFSYNEQFF. The J gene is TRBJ2-1, the V gene TRBV11-1; TRBD2 is a possible D gene (5 bases). This CDR3 contains 16 residues. CDR1 is SGHAT, CDR2 FQDESV, per germline (reference sequence). Trimming took 6 bases from V and 0 from J, leaving 15 bases between them.

The chain employs TRBV2 and TRBJ1-5; tentative D call: TRBD1 (5 bases). Deletions cut 7 bases from V and 5 bases from J, with 15 bases between. From germline, CDR1 is SNHLY and CDR2 FYNNEI. The CDR3 is 14 residues long. The CDR3 spells CASTRGEGDQPQHF. DNA for the CDR3: TGTGCCAGCACCCGCGGGGAAGGGGATCAGCCCCAGCATTTT.

The rearrangement links TRBV4-2 to TRBJ1-5; 8 bases agree with TRBD1. Germline trimming cut 2 bases from V and 2 bases from J; bases unmatched to any gene: 5. The CDR3 runs 16 residues. CDR1 is LGHNA, CDR2 YNFKEQ, per germline. The CDR3 loop is CASSQMTGVGNQPQHF. CDR3 DNA: TGTGCCAGCAGCCAAATGACAGGGGTGGGCAATCAGCCCCAGCATTTT.

V and J are TRBV18 and TRBJ2-3; 8 bases line up with TRBD1. This CDR3 is built from 14 residues. Germline values: CDR1 KGHSH, CDR2 LQKENI. Trimming removed 5 bases from V and 5 bases from J; junction bases left unmatched: 6. The CDR3 DNA follows: TGTGCCAGCTCAACCGGACAGGGAAGAGATACGCAGTATTTT. Translation: CASSTGQGRDTQYF.

This clone is a singleton in its sample. The J gene is TRBJ1-1, the V gene TRBV9, with D perhaps matching TRBD1 (6 bases). CDR3 length: 12 amino acids. CDR1 is SGDLS and CDR2 is YYNGEE in the germline V gene. Trimming removed 4 bases from V and 5 bases from J, with 9 bases in between. CDR3 in amino acids: CASSPGDTEAFF. The CDR3 DNA sequence: TGTGCCAGCAGCCCAGGGGATACTGAAGCTTTCTTT.

With respect to this clone: The identical CDR3 is also encoded by other nucleotide sequences in the sample. The rearrangement joins TRBV6-1 to TRBJ2-7; maybe TRBD1 (6 bases). There are 14 residues in the CDR3. Trimming removed 2 bases at V and 2 bases at J, with 10 bases between. Germline CDR1 MNHNS, CDR2 SASEGT. CDR3 region: CASSERQGPYEQYF. The CDR3 DNA follows: TGTGCCAGCAGTGAAAGGCAGGGGCCCTACGAGCAGTACTTC.

The J gene is TRBJ1-5, the V gene TRBV6-1; TRBD1 matches 9 bases. The CDR3 consists of 18 residues. J gave up 0 bases and V 4 bases, and 10 bases lay outside the gene matches. CDR1 is MNHNS and CDR2 is SASEGT in the germline V gene. CDR3 region: CASSVTGGAGASNQPQHF. The CDR3 DNA is TGTGCCAGCAGTGTAACAGGGGGCGCGGGGGCTAGCAATCAGCCCCAGCATTTT.

A few counts support this clone. V is TRBV27 and J is TRBJ2-4; possible D gene TRBD1, 8 bases. The CDR3 runs to 13 residues. V was cut by 3 bases and J by 10 bases, with 13 bases left in between. Germline CDR1 and CDR2: MNHEY and SMNVEV (reference sequence). This CDR3 is CASSFTGGGIQYF. CDR3 in DNA: TGTGCCAGCAGTTTTACAGGGGGAGGGATTCAGTACTTC.

The genes are TRBV7-3 and TRBJ2-1; 8 bases map to TRBD1. This CDR3 has 12 residues. Germline CDR1 is SGHTA and CDR2 is FQGTGA. V dropped 5 bases and J dropped 12; count of bases not matched to a gene: 6. The CDR3 DNA reads TGTGCCAGCAGCGCGGACAGGGTTCGGCAGTTCTTC. This translates into CASSADRVRQFF.

This clone came up a few times. The chain joins TRBV14 to TRBJ1-2; D might be TRBD1 (6 bases). Trimming took off 4 bases at V and 8 bases at J, with 23 bases between the two ends. The CDR3 is made up of 16 amino acids. Germline V gene sequence: CDR1 SGHDN, CDR2 FVKESK. The CDR3 region is CASSPTKGGNVRGYTF. DNA of the CDR3: TGTGCCAGCAGCCCAACAAAAGGGGGTAATGTTCGCGGCTACACCTTC.